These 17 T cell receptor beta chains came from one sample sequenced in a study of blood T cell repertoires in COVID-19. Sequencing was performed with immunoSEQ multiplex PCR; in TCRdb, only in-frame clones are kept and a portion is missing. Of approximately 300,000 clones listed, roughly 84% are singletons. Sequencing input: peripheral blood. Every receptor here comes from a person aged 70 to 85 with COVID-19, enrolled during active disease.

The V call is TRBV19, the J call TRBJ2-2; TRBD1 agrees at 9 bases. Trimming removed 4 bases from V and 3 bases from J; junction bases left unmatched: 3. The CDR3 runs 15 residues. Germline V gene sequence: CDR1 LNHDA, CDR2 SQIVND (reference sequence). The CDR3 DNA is TGTGCCAGTAGTAGAGACAGGGGGTACACCGGGGAGCTGTTTTTT. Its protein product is CASSRDRGYTGELFF.

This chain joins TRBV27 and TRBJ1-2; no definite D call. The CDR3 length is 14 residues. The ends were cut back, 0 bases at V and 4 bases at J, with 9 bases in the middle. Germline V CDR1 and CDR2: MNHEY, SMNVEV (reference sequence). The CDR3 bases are TGTGCCAGCAGTTTATCCACCCAGATCTATGGCTACACCTTC. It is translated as CASSLSTQIYGYTF.

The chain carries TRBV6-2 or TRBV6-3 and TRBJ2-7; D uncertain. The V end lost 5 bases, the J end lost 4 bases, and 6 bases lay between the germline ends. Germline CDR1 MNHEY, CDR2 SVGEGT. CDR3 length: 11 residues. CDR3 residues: CASSKTYEQYF. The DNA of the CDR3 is TGTGCCAGCAGTAAAACATACGAGCAGTACTTC.

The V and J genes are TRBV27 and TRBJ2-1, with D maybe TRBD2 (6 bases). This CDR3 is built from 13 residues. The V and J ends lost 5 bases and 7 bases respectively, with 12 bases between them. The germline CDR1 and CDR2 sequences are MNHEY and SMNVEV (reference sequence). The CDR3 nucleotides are TGTGCCAGCAGTCCCCCCGCGGGGAATGAGCAGTTCTTC. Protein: CASSPPAGNEQFF.

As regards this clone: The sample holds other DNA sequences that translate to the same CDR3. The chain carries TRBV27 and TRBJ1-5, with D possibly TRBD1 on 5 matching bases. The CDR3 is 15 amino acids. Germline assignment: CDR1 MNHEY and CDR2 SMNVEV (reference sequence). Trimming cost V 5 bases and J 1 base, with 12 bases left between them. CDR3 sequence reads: CASSPGGGSNQPQHF. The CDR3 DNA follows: TGTGCCAGCAGTCCTGGGGGGGGAAGCAATCAGCCCCAGCATTTT.

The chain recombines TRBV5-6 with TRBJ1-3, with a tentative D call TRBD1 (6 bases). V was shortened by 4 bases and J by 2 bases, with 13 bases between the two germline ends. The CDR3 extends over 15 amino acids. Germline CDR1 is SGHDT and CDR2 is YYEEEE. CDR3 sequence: CASSGRGFAGNTIYF. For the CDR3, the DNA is TGTGCCAGCAGCGGCAGGGGCTTTGCTGGAAACACCATATATTTT.

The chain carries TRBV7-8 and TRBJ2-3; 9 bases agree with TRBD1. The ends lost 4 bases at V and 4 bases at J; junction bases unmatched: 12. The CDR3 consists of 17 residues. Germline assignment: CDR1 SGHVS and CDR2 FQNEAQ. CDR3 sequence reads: CASSSDPGTGRSDTQYF. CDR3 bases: TGTGCCAGCAGCTCAGATCCCGGGACAGGGCGCTCAGATACGCAGTATTTT.

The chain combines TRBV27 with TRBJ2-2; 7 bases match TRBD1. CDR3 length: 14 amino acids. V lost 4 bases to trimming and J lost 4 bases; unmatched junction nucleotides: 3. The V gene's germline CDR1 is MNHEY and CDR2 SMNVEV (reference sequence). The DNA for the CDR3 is TGTGCCAGCAGTTGGGCAGGGGGCACCGGGGAGCTGTTTTTT. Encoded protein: CASSWAGGTGELFF.

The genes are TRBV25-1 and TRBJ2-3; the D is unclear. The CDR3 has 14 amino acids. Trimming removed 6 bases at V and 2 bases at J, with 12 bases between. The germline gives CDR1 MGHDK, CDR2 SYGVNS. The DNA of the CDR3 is TGTGCCAGCAGACCCCCCCAGTACACAGATACGCAGTATTTT. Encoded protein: CASRPPQYTDTQYF.

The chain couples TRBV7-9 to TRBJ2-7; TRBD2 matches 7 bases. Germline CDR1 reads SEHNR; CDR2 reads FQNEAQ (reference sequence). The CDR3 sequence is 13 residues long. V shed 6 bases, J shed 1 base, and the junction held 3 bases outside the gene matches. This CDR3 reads CASRARGSYEQYF. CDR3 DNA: TGTGCCAGCAGGGCGCGGGGGTCCTACGAGCAGTACTTC.

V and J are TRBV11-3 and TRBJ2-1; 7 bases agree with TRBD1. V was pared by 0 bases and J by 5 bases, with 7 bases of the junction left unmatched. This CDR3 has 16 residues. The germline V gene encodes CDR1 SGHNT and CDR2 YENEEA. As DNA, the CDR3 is TGTGCCAGCAGCTTAGATGCGAGGGGGCGGAACAATGAGCAGTTCTTC. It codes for CASSLDARGRNNEQFF.

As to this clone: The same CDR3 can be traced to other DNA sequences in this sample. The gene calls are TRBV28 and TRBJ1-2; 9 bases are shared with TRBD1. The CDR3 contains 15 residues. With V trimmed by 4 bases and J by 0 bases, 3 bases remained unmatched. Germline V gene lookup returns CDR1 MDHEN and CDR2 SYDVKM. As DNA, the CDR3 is TGTGCCAGCAGTTCGGGACAGGGAGCTAACTATGGCTACACCTTC. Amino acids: CASSSGQGANYGYTF.

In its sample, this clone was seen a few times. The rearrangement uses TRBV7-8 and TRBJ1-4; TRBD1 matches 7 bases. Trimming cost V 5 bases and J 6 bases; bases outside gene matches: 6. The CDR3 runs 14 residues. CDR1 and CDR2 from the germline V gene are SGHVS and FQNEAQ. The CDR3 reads CASSERQGYEKLFF. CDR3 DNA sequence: TGTGCCAGCAGCGAACGACAGGGATATGAAAAACTGTTTTTT.

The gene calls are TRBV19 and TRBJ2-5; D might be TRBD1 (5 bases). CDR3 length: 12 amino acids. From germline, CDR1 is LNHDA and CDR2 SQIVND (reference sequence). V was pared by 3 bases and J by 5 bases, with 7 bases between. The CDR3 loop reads CASSMQGETQYF. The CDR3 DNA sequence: TGTGCCAGTAGTATGCAGGGCGAGACCCAGTACTTC. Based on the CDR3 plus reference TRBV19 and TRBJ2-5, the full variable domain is DGGITQSPKYLFRKEGQNVTLSCEQNLNHDAMYWYRQDPGQGLRLIYYSQIVNDFQKGDIAEGYSVSREKKESFPLTVTSAQKNPTAFYLCASSMQGETQYFGPGTRLLVL.

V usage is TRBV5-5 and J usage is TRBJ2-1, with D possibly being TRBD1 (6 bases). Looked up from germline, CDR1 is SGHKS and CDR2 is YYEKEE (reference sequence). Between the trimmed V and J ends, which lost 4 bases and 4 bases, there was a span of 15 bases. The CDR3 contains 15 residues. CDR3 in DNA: TGTGCCAGCAGCCCTTCCGGGACAATTTACAATGAGCAGTTCTTC. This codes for CASSPSGTIYNEQFF.

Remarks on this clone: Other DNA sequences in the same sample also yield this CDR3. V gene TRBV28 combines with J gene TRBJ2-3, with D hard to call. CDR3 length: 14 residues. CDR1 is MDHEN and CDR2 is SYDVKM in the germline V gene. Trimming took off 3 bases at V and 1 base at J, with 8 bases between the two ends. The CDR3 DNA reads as TGTGCCAGCAGTTTTCTGCAGGGCACAGATACGCAGTATTTT. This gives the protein CASSFLQGTDTQYF.

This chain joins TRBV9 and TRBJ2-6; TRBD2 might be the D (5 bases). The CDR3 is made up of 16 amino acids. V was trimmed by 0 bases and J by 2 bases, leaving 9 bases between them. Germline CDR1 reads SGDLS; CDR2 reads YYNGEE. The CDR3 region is CASSVGPGTGANVLTF. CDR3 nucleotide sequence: TGTGCCAGCAGCGTAGGTCCGGGAACTGGGGCCAACGTCCTGACTTTC.